This TCR beta chain was sequenced for a study of metastatic and nonmetastatic thyroid tumors (dated by TCRdb to the early 2020s). About the full investigation: Repertoires were compared across peripheral blood and tumor or nodule tissue samples from malignant and benign thyroid patients. The full study reports these points: In both blood and tumor samples, TCR beta diversity was reported to be significantly higher in malignant tumors than in benign nodules.

V drops 4 bases and J drops 4 bases, leaving 11 bases in between. Spanning cysteine to phenylalanine, the CDR3 consists of 13 amino acids. Just the 39-base CDR3 DNA is kept, in frame starting at base 1. CDR1 and CDR2 are read off the germline V gene as SGHDN and FVKESK. The table lists this clone with many counts. Its antigen is currently not known. No base-level quality is on record; no much larger clone is a single base apart. Library preparation employed PCR. The sequencer was an Illumina HiSeq 4000. High-throughput sequencing was used to profile the CDR3 region of the TCR beta-chain in every patient. Concerning the study's data processing: A classifier to discriminate distant-metastatic papillary thyroid cancer patients was built from CDR3 differences across clinicopathological groups. The Shannon index was used to assess repertoire diversity, and the Morisita-Horn index was used to assess tumor-blood repertoire similarity. TCRdb reworked the public reads: Q25 trimming with fastp, MiXCR clone assembly, productive beta chains retained. The V and J calls shown here were made by TCRdb, not taken from the authors' results. For this sample there are tens of thousands of clones; about 13% appear just once. Around 11% of the sample comes from the top ten.

No treatment had been received by any patient before thyroid surgery. Using T-cell receptor beta sequencing, the study looked back at clinical samples from patients collected from the early 2010s to the late 2010s. The source of this sequence is a female donor with papillary thyroid cancer or a benign thyroid nodule (not recorded which). Some clones in this sample may be carry-over from other donors' samples. The sequencing input was blood. The sequence links TRBV14 to TRBJ2-7; the D gene lacks a confident call. The nucleotide sequence is given as TGTGCCAGCAGCCCCAGCCATGGGTACGAGCAGTACTTC. It translates as CASSPSHGYEQYF.